The rows below give T cell receptor beta chains drawn from one sample of a study of T cells after posttransplantation cyclophosphamide. Sequenced by immunoSEQ multiplex PCR; TCRdb stores in-frame clones only, minus some. The sample has some 49,000 clones, approximately 90% seen once. Input material: PBMCs. All receptors derive from a woman aged 45 to 65 in good health and a related stem cell transplant donor. CDR3s include the opening cysteine and the closing phenylalanine or tryptophan. Fields, in order: CDR3 DNA, CDR3 protein, D gene, V gene, CDR3 length, J gene, clone size. The D gene is left open where the match is weak. The size of a clone is reported for some rows only, either as once, few or many, or as a class for expanded clones.

CDR3 DNA: TGTGCCAGCAGCGTAGGGGAGGGTAGAGGGAACGAGCAGTACTTC
CDR3 protein: CASSVGEGRGNEQYF
D gene: TRBD2
V gene: TRBV9
CDR3 length: 15
J gene: TRBJ2-7
clone size: -

CDR3 DNA: TGTGCCAGCTCAGGGTCCCTCTATGGCTACACCTTC
CDR3 protein: CASSGSLYGYTF
D gene: -
V gene: TRBV6-5
CDR3 length: 12
J gene: TRBJ1-2
clone size: once

CDR3 DNA: TGTGCCAGCAGCGGCACAGGGAGGGCTGAAGCTTTCTTT
CDR3 protein: CASSGTGRAEAFF
D gene: -
V gene: TRBV5-6
CDR3 length: 13
J gene: TRBJ1-1
clone size: few

CDR3 DNA: TGTGCCAGCTCACCAACGAACGGACAGGCTGGAAACACCATATATTTT
CDR3 protein: CASSPTNGQAGNTIYF
D gene: TRBD1
V gene: TRBV18
CDR3 length: 16
J gene: TRBJ1-3
clone size: -

CDR3 DNA: TGTGCCAGCAGCCCATGGGCCCCAAACAATGAGCAGTTCTTC
CDR3 protein: CASSPWAPNNEQFF
D gene: -
V gene: TRBV5-4
CDR3 length: 14
J gene: TRBJ2-1
clone size: -

CDR3 DNA: TGTGCCTGGAGTGCATCGGGACAGGGGGTGGGGGCTTTCTTT
CDR3 protein: CAWSASGQGVGAFF
D gene: TRBD1
V gene: TRBV30
CDR3 length: 14
J gene: TRBJ1-1
clone size: -

CDR3 DNA: TGTGCCAGCCGGGACAGACTAAGAGGGACCGGGGAGCTGTTTTTT
CDR3 protein: CASRDRLRGTGELFF
D gene: TRBD1
V gene: TRBV19
CDR3 length: 15
J gene: TRBJ2-2
clone size: once

CDR3 DNA: TGTGCCAGCAGGTCAGGGTTCTTGGACACTGAAGCTTTCTTT
CDR3 protein: CASRSGFLDTEAFF
D gene: -
V gene: TRBV6-5
CDR3 length: 14
J gene: TRBJ1-1
clone size: once

CDR3 DNA: TGTGCCAGCAGCCAAGTCGGGGGGCCGAACACTGAAGCTTTCTTT
CDR3 protein: CASSQVGGPNTEAFF
D gene: -
V gene: TRBV4-2
CDR3 length: 15
J gene: TRBJ1-1
clone size: once

CDR3 DNA: TGTGCCAGCAGCTTAGGGCTAGCCACAGATACGCAGTATTTT
CDR3 protein: CASSLGLATDTQYF
D gene: -
V gene: TRBV7-2
CDR3 length: 14
J gene: TRBJ2-3
clone size: -

CDR3 DNA: TGTGCCGGTTACCGGGACAGGGGGCGCGAGGCTAATGAAAAACTGTTTTTT
CDR3 protein: CAGYRDRGREANEKLFF
D gene: TRBD1
V gene: TRBV4-2
CDR3 length: 17
J gene: TRBJ1-4
clone size: -

CDR3 DNA: TGTGCCAGTATGCCGGGACAGGGGCTCTACGAGCAGTACTTC
CDR3 protein: CASMPGQGLYEQYF
D gene: TRBD1
V gene: TRBV19
CDR3 length: 14
J gene: TRBJ2-7
clone size: -

CDR3 DNA: TGTGCCAGCAGCCGGGGACTAGCGGGAGGACGCGCCGGGGAGCTGTTTTTT
CDR3 protein: CASSRGLAGGRAGELFF
D gene: TRBD2
V gene: TRBV11-3
CDR3 length: 17
J gene: TRBJ2-2
clone size: -

CDR3 DNA: TGTGCCAGGCGAGCAGGGATGGGTGGCTACACCTTC
CDR3 protein: CARRAGMGGYTF
D gene: -
V gene: TRBV6-1
CDR3 length: 12
J gene: TRBJ1-2
clone size: -

CDR3 DNA: TGTGCCAGCAGTGGCTCCAGGGTAGGGGACTATGGCTACACCTTC
CDR3 protein: CASSGSRVGDYGYTF
D gene: -
V gene: TRBV25-1
CDR3 length: 15
J gene: TRBJ1-2
clone size: -

CDR3 DNA: TGTGCCAGCAGTGAAACAGGGGCTACTAACTATGGCTACACCTTC
CDR3 protein: CASSETGATNYGYTF
D gene: TRBD1
V gene: TRBV2
CDR3 length: 15
J gene: TRBJ1-2
clone size: -

CDR3 DNA: TGTGCCAGCAGGGAGGGGGCAAGCGAAGCAGATACGCAGTATTTT
CDR3 protein: CASREGASEADTQYF
D gene: -
V gene: TRBV28
CDR3 length: 15
J gene: TRBJ2-3
clone size: once

CDR3 DNA: TGTGCCAGCAGAACAGGGGGCCTGGGCTATGGCTACACCTTC
CDR3 protein: CASRTGGLGYGYTF
D gene: TRBD1
V gene: TRBV6-5
CDR3 length: 14
J gene: TRBJ1-2
clone size: -

CDR3 DNA: TGTGCCAGCAGCCCTAAGGACAGGAATTTCTATGGCTACACCTTC
CDR3 protein: CASSPKDRNFYGYTF
D gene: TRBD1
V gene: TRBV5-6
CDR3 length: 15
J gene: TRBJ1-2
clone size: -

CDR3 DNA: TGTGCCAGTAGTTTACAGGGGGCAATAGGCTACACCTTC
CDR3 protein: CASSLQGAIGYTF
D gene: TRBD1
V gene: TRBV19
CDR3 length: 13
J gene: TRBJ1-2
clone size: -

CDR3 DNA: TGCGCCAGCAGCTTAAAACCCGGGACACAAAACACTGAAGCTTTCTTT
CDR3 protein: CASSLKPGTQNTEAFF
D gene: -
V gene: TRBV5-1
CDR3 length: 16
J gene: TRBJ1-1
clone size: -

CDR3 DNA: TGTGCCAGCAGTGAAGGAAGGGGTCCTAACTATGGCTACACCTTC
CDR3 protein: CASSEGRGPNYGYTF
D gene: -
V gene: TRBV2
CDR3 length: 15
J gene: TRBJ1-2
clone size: -

CDR3 DNA: TGCAGCGTTGAAAGGGGGCCCGACTACGAGCAGTACTTC
CDR3 protein: CSVERGPDYEQYF
D gene: TRBD1
V gene: TRBV29-1
CDR3 length: 13
J gene: TRBJ2-7
clone size: -

CDR3 DNA: TGTGCCAGTAGTACCGGGACAGTGACGGCAGGCAGTCAGCCCCAGCATTTT
CDR3 protein: CASSTGTVTAGSQPQHF
D gene: TRBD1
V gene: TRBV19
CDR3 length: 17
J gene: TRBJ1-5
clone size: -

CDR3 DNA: TGTGCCAGCAGCCCGTCGAGAGGGCCCGGGTACGAGCAGTACTTC
CDR3 protein: CASSPSRGPGYEQYF
D gene: -
V gene: TRBV7-7
CDR3 length: 15
J gene: TRBJ2-7
clone size: -